The following is a T cell receptor (beta chain) sequence with its context. This specimen comes from a study of blood T cell repertoires in COVID-19. Generated by immunoSEQ multiplex PCR, the TCRdb table keeps only in-frame clones and is missing some. Among about 99,000 clones listed, about four fifths were seen once. The clonotype comes from an elderly woman with active or convalescent COVID-19. Input material: peripheral blood.

CDR3 protein: CAWNYGSVREKLFF. CDR3 DNA sequence: TGTGCCTGGAATTATGGTAGTGTCAGGGAAAAACTGTTTTTT. The V and J genes are TRBV30 and TRBJ1-4; D is undetermined. CDR1 and CDR2 from the germline V gene are GTSNPN and SVGIG (reference sequence). This CDR3 comprises 14 residues. V lost 4 bases and J 8 bases, leaving 17 bases between the germline ends. Based on the CDR3 plus reference TRBV30 and TRBJ1-4, the full variable domain is SQTIHQWPATLVQPVGSPLSLECTVEGTSNPNLYWYRQAAGRGLQLLFYSVGIGQISSEVPQNLSASRPQDRQFILSSKKLLLSDSGFYLCAWNYGSVREKLFFGSGTQLSVL.